This T cell receptor beta chain was sequenced in a study of blood T cell repertoires in COVID-19 (dated by TCRdb to between 2020 and 2021). Concerning the study at large: Collaborator samples came from the United States, Italy and Spain and covered acute and convalescent phases of COVID-19. The material from the prospective study consisted of cDNA or gDNA derived from T cells, B-cell-depleted T cells, or PBMCs. Deeply sampled blood TCRbeta repertoires from subjects exposed to, actively infected with, or recovered from COVID-19 were included in the dataset. The repertoires were released in a freely available public database intended as a resource for research on the immune response to SARS-CoV-2. Samples were obtained from the ongoing ImmuneRACE study (first 160 participants) and from some 1,200 subjects provided by 6 global collaborators. Sample metadata almost always included a de-identified subject ID, COVID-19 status, age in years and sex. Where HLA class I and class II types were available, the types were taken from metadata supplied by the sample provider, not from assay-based typing.

Each collaborating institution followed its own protocols to collect whole blood in K2EDTA tubes. Collaborator samples were shipped for TCRbeta analysis as frozen whole blood, isolated PBMCs, or DNA extracted from either sample type. Per the germline V gene, SGHRS is the CDR1 and YFSETQ is the CDR2. Measured from the cysteine to the phenylalanine, the CDR3 is 14 residues long. The kept DNA is CDR3 alone, 42 bases in frame from the first base. Trimming removed 3 bases from V and 6 bases from J; the gene matches leave 4 bases unexplained. General study outcomes and caveats: Clinical and demographic metadata were provided uncurated, with the amount varying by source and participant.

TCRbeta CDR3 regions were amplified from genomic DNA using the immunoSEQ Assay, a bias-controlled multiplex PCR. The authors' analysis ran thus. The number of nucleated cells in each sample was estimated by amplification of reference gene primers within the assay. To quantify the absolute abundance of each unique TCRbeta CDR3 rearrangement, sequence reads were collapsed and filtered. For each sample, productive Simpson clonality was calculated as the square root of Simpson's diversity index over productive rearrangements. TCRdb mirrors the immuneACCESS table, restricted to in-frame sequences. Some clones are absent from its copies; in checked studies, under half trace to an unresolved V gene, and the reason for the others is unknown. The V and J calls and clone size were taken over from that table, and D and trimming were inferred from the DNA. The sample has about 100,000 clones on record, about 90% of them singletons. The ten largest clones add up to about 2.2% of the sample.

This clone was counted between two and nine times. Its target antigen remains unknown. Base qualities are missing; no much larger clone stands one base away. This chain is built from TRBV5-1 and TRBJ1-5; 9 nucleotides in the junction match TRBD1. This receptor was identified in a human donor in a cohort sampled during active COVID-19. The sequenced material came from peripheral blood. This receptor has the CDR3 CASSSGTGTQPQHF. The nucleotide sequence reads as follows: TGCGCCAGCAGCTCCGGGACAGGGACTCAGCCCCAGCATTTT.